This record covers a single T cell receptor beta chain. Its antigen is unknown. This specimen comes from a study of cytomegalovirus exposure and HLA in healthy donors. Background on the study: A preliminary data release comprised about 85 million unique TCRs obtained from HLA-typed donors. Points from the study as a whole: A classifier reportedly called cytomegalovirus status with high sensitivity and specificity. Testing in vitro showed a few CMV-associated chains specific for CMV antigens.

The V and J ends lost 9 bases and 1 base, in that order; junction bases with no gene match: 5. Germline V gives CDR1 MNHEY, CDR2 SVGAGI. This CDR3 contains 14 residues. Vbeta (60) and Jbeta (13) primers were used in the PCR. Authors' processing steps: An analysis that came later counted 73 million or so unique TCR beta chains, around 12 million shared. The protocol was immunoSEQ multiplex PCR, while the TCRdb copy is restricted to in-frame clones and leaves out a portion. V, J and clone size are taken as reported in that table, and D and trimming were inferred from the DNA itself. The table records around 150,000 clones, 60% to 70% of them present only once.

The TCR originated in a woman in her sixties or seventies in good health and CMV-seropositive. The V call is TRBV6-5, the J call TRBJ2-2; TRBD2 matches at 7 bases. The sample was PBMCs. CDR3 sequence: CASRSGMNTGELFF. Written as DNA, the CDR3 is TGTGCCAGTCGAAGCGGGATGAACACCGGGGAGCTGTTTTTT.